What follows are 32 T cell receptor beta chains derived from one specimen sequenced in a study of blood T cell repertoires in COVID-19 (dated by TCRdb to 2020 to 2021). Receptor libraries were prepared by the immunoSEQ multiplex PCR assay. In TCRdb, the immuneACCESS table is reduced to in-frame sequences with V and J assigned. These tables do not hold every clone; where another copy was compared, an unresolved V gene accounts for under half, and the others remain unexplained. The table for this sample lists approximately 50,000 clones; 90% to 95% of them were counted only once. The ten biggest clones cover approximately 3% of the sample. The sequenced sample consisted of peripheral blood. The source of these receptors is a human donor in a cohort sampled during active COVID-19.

Here the CDR3 reads CASSSYGGNTIYF. Here the CDR3 DNA reads TGTGCCAGCAGCAGTTATGGGGGGAACACCATATATTTT. This chain joins TRBV3-1 (or the pseudogene TRBV3-2) and TRBJ1-3, with D perhaps TRBD1 (5 bases). The CDR3 covers 13 residues. V was pared by 5 bases and J by 7 bases, with 12 bases between. Germline CDR1 LGHDT, CDR2 YNNKEL (reference sequence).

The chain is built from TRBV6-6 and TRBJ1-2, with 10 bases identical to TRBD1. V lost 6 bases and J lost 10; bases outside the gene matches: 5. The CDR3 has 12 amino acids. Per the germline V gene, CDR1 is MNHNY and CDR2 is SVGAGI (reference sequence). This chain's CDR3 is CASRGQGSFYTF. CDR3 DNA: TGTGCCAGCAGGGGACAGGGGAGCTTCTACACCTTC.

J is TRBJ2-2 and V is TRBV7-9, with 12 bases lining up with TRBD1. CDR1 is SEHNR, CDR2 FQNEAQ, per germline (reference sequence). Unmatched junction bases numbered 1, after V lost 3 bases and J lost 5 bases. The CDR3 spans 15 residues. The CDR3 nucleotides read TGTGCCAGCAGCTTGGGACAGGGGGCAACCGGGGAGCTGTTTTTT. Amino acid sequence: CASSLGQGATGELFF.

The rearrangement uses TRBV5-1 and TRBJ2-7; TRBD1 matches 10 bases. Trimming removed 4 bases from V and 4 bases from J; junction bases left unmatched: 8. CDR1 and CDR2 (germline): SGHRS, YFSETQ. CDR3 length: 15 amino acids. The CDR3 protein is CASSRGGDRGYEQYF. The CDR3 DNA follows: TGCGCCAGCAGCCGGGGAGGGGACAGGGGTTACGAGCAGTACTTC.

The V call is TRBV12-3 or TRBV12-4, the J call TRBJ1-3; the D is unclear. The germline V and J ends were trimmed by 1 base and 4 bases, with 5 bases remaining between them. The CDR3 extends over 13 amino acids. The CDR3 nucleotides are TGTGCCAGCAGTTTAGACAGCGGAAACACCATATATTTT. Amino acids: CASSLDSGNTIYF.

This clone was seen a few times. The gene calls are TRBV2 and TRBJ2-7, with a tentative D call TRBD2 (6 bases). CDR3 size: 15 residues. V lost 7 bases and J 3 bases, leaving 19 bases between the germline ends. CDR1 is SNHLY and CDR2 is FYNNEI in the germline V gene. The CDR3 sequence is CASTLAPGGNYEQYF. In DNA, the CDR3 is TGTGCCAGCACCCTCGCCCCAGGCGGGAACTACGAGCAGTACTTC.

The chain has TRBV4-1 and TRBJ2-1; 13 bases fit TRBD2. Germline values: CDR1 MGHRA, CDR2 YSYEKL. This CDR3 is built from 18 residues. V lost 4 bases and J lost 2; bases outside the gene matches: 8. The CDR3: CASSLGLAGAPPYNEQFF. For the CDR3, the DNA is TGCGCCAGCAGCCTTGGACTAGCGGGGGCCCCTCCCTACAATGAGCAGTTCTTC.

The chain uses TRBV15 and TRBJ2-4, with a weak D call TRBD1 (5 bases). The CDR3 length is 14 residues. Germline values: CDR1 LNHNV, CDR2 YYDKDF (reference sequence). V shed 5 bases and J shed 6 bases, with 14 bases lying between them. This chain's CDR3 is CATSYDWGRNIQYF. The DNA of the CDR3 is TGTGCCACCAGCTATGACTGGGGCCGAAACATTCAGTACTTC. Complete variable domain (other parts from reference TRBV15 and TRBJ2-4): DAMVIQNPRYQVTQFGKPVTLSCSQTLNHNVMYWYQQKSSQAPKLLFHYYDKDFNNEADTPDNFQSRRPNTSFCFLDIRSPGLGDTAMYLCATSYDWGRNIQYFGAGTRLSVL.

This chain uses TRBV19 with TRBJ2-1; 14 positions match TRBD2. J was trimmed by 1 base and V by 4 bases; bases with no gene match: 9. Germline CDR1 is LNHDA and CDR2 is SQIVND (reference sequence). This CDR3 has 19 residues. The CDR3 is CASSTYSGTSGSSYNEQFF. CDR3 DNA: TGTGCCAGTAGTACTTACTCCGGGACTAGCGGGAGTTCCTACAATGAGCAGTTCTTC.

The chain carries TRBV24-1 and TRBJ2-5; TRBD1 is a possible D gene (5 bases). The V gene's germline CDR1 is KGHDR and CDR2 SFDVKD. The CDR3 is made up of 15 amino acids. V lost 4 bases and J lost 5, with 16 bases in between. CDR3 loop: CATSESRTLGETQYF. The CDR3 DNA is TGTGCCACCAGTGAGAGCCGGACACTCGGGGAGACCCAGTACTTC.

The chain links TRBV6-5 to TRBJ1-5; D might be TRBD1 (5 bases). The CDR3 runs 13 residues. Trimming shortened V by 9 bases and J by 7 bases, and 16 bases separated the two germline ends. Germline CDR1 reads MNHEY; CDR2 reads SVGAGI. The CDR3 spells CASGQPLEQPQHF. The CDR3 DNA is TGTGCCAGTGGACAACCCTTAGAACAGCCCCAGCATTTT.

CDR3 amino acids: CASSRARGFINEQFF. DNA of the CDR3: TGTGCCAGCAGCAGAGCCAGGGGGTTTATCAATGAGCAGTTCTTC. This chain joins TRBV3-1 (or the pseudogene TRBV3-2) and TRBJ2-1; 7 nucleotides match TRBD1. The junction had 10 bases not matched to a gene; V was cut back by 5 bases and J by 6 bases. Germline-derived CDR1 and CDR2 are LGHDT and YNNKEL (reference sequence). The CDR3 length is 15 residues.

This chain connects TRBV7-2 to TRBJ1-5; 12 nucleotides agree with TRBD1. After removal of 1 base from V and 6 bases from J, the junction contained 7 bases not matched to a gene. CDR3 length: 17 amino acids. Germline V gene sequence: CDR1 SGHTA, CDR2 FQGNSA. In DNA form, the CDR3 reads TGTGCCAGCAGCTTAGTGGGGGGACAGGGGGCACGTCAGCCCCAGCATTTT. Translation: CASSLVGGQGARQPQHF.

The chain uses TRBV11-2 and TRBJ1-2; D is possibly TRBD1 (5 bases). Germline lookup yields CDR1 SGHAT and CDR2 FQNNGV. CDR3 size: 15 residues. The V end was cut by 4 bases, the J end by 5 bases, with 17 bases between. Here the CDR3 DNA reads TGTGCCAGCAGCTCCCAACCGGGTCCAGGGTATGGCTACACCTTC. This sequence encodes CASSSQPGPGYGYTF. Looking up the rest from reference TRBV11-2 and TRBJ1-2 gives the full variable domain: EAGVAQSPRYKIIEKRQSVAFWCNPISGHATLYWYQQILGQGPKLLIQFQNNGVVDDSQLPKDRFSAERLKGVDSTLKIQPAKLEDSAVYLCASSSQPGPGYGYTFGSGTRLTVV.

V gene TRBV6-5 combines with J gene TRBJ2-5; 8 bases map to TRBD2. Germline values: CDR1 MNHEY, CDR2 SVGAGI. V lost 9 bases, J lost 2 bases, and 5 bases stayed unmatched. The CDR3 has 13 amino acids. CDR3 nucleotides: TGTGCCAGTACAGCGGGGGCTCAAGAGACCCAGTACTTC. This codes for CASTAGAQETQYF.

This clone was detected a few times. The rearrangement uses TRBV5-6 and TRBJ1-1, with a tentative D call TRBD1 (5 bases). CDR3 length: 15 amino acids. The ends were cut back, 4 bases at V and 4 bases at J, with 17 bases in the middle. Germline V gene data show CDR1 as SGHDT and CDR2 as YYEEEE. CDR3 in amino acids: CASSGGVWASTEAFF. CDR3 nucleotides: TGTGCCAGCAGCGGAGGGGTCTGGGCCTCCACTGAAGCTTTCTTT.

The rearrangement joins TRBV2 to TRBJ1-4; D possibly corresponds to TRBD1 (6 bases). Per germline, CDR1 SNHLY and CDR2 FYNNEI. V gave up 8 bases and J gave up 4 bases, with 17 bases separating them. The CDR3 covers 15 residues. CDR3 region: CASGKEDSSNEKLFF. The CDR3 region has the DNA TGTGCCAGCGGGAAGGAGGACAGCAGTAATGAAAAACTGTTTTTT.

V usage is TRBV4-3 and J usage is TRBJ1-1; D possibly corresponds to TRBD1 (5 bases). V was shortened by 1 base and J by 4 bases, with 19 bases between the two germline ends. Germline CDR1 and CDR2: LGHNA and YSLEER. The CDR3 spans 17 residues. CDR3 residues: CASSQAYWGGGTTEAFF. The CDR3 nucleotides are TGCGCCAGCAGCCAAGCGTATTGGGGGGGTGGAACCACTGAAGCTTTCTTT.

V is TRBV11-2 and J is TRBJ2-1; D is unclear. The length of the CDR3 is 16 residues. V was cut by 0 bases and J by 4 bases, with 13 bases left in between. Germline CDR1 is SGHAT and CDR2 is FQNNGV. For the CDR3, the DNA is TGTGCCAGCAGCTTAGACCTTTCGGTAGATTACAATGAGCAGTTCTTC. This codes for CASSLDLSVDYNEQFF.

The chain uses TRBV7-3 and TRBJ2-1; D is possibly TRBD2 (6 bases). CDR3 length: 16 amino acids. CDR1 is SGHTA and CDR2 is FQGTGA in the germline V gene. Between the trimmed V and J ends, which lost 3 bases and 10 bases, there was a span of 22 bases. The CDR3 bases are TGTGCCAGCAGCTTGGACGGACTACCAAGGGCGGGCGAGCAGTTCTTC. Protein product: CASSLDGLPRAGEQFF.

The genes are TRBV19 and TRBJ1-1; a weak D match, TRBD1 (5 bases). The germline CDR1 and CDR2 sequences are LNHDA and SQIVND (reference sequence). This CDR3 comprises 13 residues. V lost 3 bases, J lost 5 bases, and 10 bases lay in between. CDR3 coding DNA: TGTGCCAGTAGTATGCGGGGCGAGACTGAAGCTTTCTTT. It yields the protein CASSMRGETEAFF. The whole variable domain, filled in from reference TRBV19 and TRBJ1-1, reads DGGITQSPKYLFRKEGQNVTLSCEQNLNHDAMYWYRQDPGQGLRLIYYSQIVNDFQKGDIAEGYSVSREKKESFPLTVTSAQKNPTAFYLCASSMRGETEAFFGQGTRLTVV.

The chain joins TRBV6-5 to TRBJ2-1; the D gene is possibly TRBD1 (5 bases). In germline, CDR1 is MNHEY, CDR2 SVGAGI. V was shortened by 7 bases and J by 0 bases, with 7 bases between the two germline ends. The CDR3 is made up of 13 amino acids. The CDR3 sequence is CASKQGSYNEQFF. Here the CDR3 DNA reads TGTGCCAGCAAGCAGGGCTCCTACAATGAGCAGTTCTTC.

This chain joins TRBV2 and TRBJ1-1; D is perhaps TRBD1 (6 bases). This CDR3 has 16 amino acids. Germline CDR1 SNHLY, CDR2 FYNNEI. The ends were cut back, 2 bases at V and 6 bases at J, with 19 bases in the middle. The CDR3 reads CASSESRQGRGAEAFF. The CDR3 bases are TGTGCCAGCAGTGAATCCCGTCAGGGGAGGGGCGCTGAAGCTTTCTTT.

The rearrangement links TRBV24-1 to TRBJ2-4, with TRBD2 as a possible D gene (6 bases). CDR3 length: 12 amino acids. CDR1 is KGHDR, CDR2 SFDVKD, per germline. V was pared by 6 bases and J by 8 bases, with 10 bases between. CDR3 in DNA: TGTGCCACCAGTCAGGGAGGAGACATTCAGTACTTC. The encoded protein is CATSQGGDIQYF.

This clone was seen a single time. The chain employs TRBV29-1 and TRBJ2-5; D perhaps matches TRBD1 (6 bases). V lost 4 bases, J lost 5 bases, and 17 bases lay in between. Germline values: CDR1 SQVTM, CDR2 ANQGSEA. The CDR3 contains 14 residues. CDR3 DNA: TGCAGCGTTGGAGGGGGTTCCGACAGGGAGACCCAGTACTTC. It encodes CSVGGGSDRETQYF.

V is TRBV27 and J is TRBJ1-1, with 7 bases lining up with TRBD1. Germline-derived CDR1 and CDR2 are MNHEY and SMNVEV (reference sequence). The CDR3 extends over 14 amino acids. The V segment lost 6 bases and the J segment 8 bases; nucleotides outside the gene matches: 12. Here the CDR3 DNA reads TGTGCCAGCAGCGCGACAGGGTGGGCGCCAGAAGCTTTCTTT. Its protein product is CASSATGWAPEAFF.

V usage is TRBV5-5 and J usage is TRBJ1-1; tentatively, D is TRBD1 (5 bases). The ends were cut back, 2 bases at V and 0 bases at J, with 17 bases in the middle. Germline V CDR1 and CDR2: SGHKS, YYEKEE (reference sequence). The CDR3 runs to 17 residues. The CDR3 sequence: CASSLLEQVALNTEAFF. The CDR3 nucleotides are TGTGCCAGCAGCTTACTGGAACAGGTTGCTCTGAACACTGAAGCTTTCTTT.

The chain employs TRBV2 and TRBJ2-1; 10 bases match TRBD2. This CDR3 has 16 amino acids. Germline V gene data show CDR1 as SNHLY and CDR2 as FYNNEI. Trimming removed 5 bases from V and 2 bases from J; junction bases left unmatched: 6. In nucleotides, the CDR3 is TGTGCCAGCAGTCGTCTAGCGGGGGCCACCTACAATGAGCAGTTCTTC. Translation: CASSRLAGATYNEQFF.

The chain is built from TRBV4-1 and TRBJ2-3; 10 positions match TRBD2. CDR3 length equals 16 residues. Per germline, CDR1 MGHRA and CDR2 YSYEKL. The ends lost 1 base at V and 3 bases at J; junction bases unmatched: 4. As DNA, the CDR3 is TGCGCCAGCAGCCAAGTTCTAGCGGGAGTTACAGATACGCAGTATTTT. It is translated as CASSQVLAGVTDTQYF.

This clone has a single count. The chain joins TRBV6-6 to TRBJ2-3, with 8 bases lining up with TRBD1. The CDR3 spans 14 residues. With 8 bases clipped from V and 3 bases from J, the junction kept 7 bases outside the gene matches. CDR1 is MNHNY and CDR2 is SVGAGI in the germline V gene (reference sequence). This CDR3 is CASVSGGRTDTQYF. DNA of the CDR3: TGTGCCAGCGTCTCAGGGGGCAGGACAGATACGCAGTATTTT.

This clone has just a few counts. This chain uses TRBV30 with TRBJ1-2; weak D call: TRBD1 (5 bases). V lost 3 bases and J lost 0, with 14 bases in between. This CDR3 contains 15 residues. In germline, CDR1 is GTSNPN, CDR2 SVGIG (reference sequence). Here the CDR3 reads CAWRPGGLTNYGYTF. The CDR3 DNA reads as TGTGCCTGGAGGCCCGGGGGACTAACTAACTATGGCTACACCTTC.

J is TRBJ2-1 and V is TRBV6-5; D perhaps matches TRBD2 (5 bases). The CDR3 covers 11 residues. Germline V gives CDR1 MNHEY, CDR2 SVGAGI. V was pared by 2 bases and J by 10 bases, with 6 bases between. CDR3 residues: CASSYGGEQFF. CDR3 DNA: TGTGCCAGCAGTTACGGCGGGGAGCAGTTCTTC.